The present T cell receptor (beta chain) was sequenced within a study of blood T cell repertoires in COVID-19. The CDR3 runs 13 residues. V lost 5 bases to trimming and J lost 1 base, with 9 bases between them. In germline, CDR1 is SGDLS, CDR2 YYNGEE. Original methodology: Amplifying reference gene primers gave estimates of nucleated cell counts. Sequencing used immunoSEQ multiplex PCR; TCRdb keeps in-frame clones, though not all of them. V and J calls and clone size come straight from that table; D and trimming were deduced from the DNA. Among 150,000 to 200,000 clones listed, over 70% were seen once. Those who participated ranged in age from roughly 18 to 90 years and resided in 24 US areas. Cohorts were based on clinical histories the participants reported. Recovery meant two consecutive negative NP/OP PCR tests, professional clearance, or resolved symptoms.

The clonotype was recovered from a man in his forties or fifties who had recovered from COVID-19. The sequenced sample consisted of PBMCs or T cells enriched from blood (not recorded which). The chain recombines TRBV9 with TRBJ1-1; D uncertain. The CDR3 nucleotides are TGTGCCAGCAGTAGAGGCGAGAACACTGAAGCTTTCTTT. Its translation is CASSRGENTEAFF.